The text below deals with one T cell receptor (beta chain). Its antigen target is currently unknown. No base-level quality is on record; no much larger clone is a single base apart. The immunoSEQ Assay, a bias-controlled multiplex PCR, was used to amplify TCRbeta CDR3 regions from genomic DNA. The original pipeline was this. The number of nucleated cells in each sample was estimated by amplification of reference gene primers within the assay. Sequence reads were collapsed and filtered to measure the absolute abundance of every unique TCRbeta CDR3 rearrangement. Productive Simpson clonality was computed per sample as the square root of Simpson's diversity index over productive rearrangements. As stored in TCRdb, this immuneACCESS dataset retains in-frame rearrangements with V and J assigned. A fraction of the clones does not appear; measured against another copy, unresolved V genes explain less than half of the discrepancy, and the remainder lacks a known reason. Clone size and V and J calls were adopted from that table, with D and trimming inferred from the DNA. Counted in this sample were 150,000 to 250,000 clones; roughly three quarters of them appeared once. The ten largest clones take up less than 7% of the sample.

This sample was taken from a study of blood T cell repertoires in COVID-19 (TCRdb year 2020). At the level of the whole study: Collaborator samples came from the United States, Italy and Spain and covered acute and convalescent phases of COVID-19. The material from the prospective study consisted of cDNA or gDNA derived from T cells, B-cell-depleted T cells, or PBMCs. Subjects who had been exposed to COVID-19, were actively infected with it, or had recovered from it provided the deeply sampled blood TCRbeta repertoires that made up the dataset. The repertoires were released in a freely available public database intended as a resource for research on the immune response to SARS-CoV-2. Samples were obtained from the ongoing ImmuneRACE study (first 160 participants) and from over 1,000 subjects provided by 6 global collaborators. Sample metadata almost always included a de-identified subject ID, COVID-19 status, age in years and sex. Where HLA class I and class II types were available, the types were taken from metadata supplied by the sample provider, not from assay-based typing. The investigation overall reported the following: Clinical and demographic metadata were provided uncurated, with the amount varying by source and participant.

One collaborating source in Seattle enrolled patients during active infection and followed them longitudinally through the course of disease. The collaborating institutions used their own protocols to collect whole blood in K2EDTA tubes. For TCRbeta analysis, collaborators shipped samples in one of three forms: frozen whole blood, isolated PBMCs, or DNA extracted from either of those sample types. Relative to germline, V is missing 2 bases and J is missing 3 bases, with 8 bases of the junction outside any gene match. The germline V gene supplies CDR1 SGHVS and CDR2 FNYEAQ. From cysteine to phenylalanine, the CDR3 is 18 amino acids long. Just the 54-base CDR3 DNA is kept, in frame starting at base 1.

This TCR came from a woman aged 40-49 years with COVID-19, enrolled during active disease. The sequence links TRBV7-6 to TRBJ2-5; 14 of the junction bases match TRBD2. The sequenced sample was peripheral blood. This receptor has the CDR3 CASSLTRLAGGLKETQYF. The base sequence is TGTGCCAGCAGCTTAACAAGACTAGCGGGGGGGTTAAAAGAGACCCAGTACTTC.